The 13 T cell receptor beta chains in this list originate from one sample, sequenced in a study of cytomegalovirus exposure and HLA in healthy donors. Measured with immunoSEQ multiplex PCR; TCRdb has only the in-frame clones, and not every one. The table records fewer than 300,000 clones, approximately 88% of them present only once. The sequenced sample was PBMCs. The receptors come from a young woman in good health and CMV-seronegative.

The rearrangement links TRBV29-1 to TRBJ2-7, with 7 bases aligning to TRBD1. The ends lost 4 bases at V and 0 bases at J; junction bases unmatched: 3. Germline V gene data show CDR1 as SQVTM and CDR2 as ANQGSEA. The CDR3 extends over 13 amino acids. In nucleotides, the CDR3 is TGCAGCGTTGGGACAGGCAACTCCTACGAGCAGTACTTC. It codes for CSVGTGNSYEQYF.

The CDR3 nucleotides read TGTGCCAGCAGTCCCCTGGACAGGGCGGCTTCACCCCTCCACTTT. It is translated as CASSPLDRAASPLHF. The chain uses TRBV28 and TRBJ1-6; 8 bases fit TRBD1. This CDR3 has 15 amino acids. Germline loops: CDR1 MDHEN, CDR2 SYDVKM. V trimming: 5 bases; J trimming: 9 bases; junction bases outside the gene matches: 9.

The V and J genes are TRBV28 and TRBJ1-3; 8 bases match TRBD1. Germline V lookup: CDR1 MDHEN, CDR2 SYDVKM. V gave up 8 bases and J gave up 9 bases; unmatched junction bases: 15. The CDR3 totals 15 residues. DNA of the CDR3: TGTGCCAGCGAATCTGCGACAGGGGCGGGCGGCACCATATATTTT. Amino acids: CASESATGAGGTIYF.

The chain joins TRBV5-1 to TRBJ2-1, with TRBD2 identical over 8 bases. This CDR3 comprises 15 residues. V dropped 4 bases and J dropped 8; count of bases not matched to a gene: 11. CDR1 and CDR2 from the germline V gene are SGHRS and YFSETQ. The chain's CDR3 is CASSVEAGVPYEQFF. The CDR3 region has the DNA TGCGCCAGCAGCGTCGAAGCGGGAGTTCCCTATGAGCAGTTCTTC.

J is TRBJ1-2 and V is TRBV25-1; maybe TRBD1 (6 bases). V lost 6 bases and J 4 bases, leaving 9 bases between the germline ends. Germline loops: CDR1 MGHDK, CDR2 SYGVNS. CDR3 length: 12 amino acids. The CDR3 bases are TGTGCCAGCAGGGGGGCGGTCTATGGCTACACCTTC. This sequence encodes CASRGAVYGYTF.

The sample holds a few counts of this clone. The genes are TRBV6-5 and TRBJ1-5; D not certain. V was trimmed by 4 bases and J by 8 bases, leaving 9 bases between them. Per germline, CDR1 MNHEY and CDR2 SVGAGI. The CDR3 has 12 residues. CDR3 region: CASSSPGEPQHF. The CDR3 nucleotides read TGTGCCAGCAGTTCCCCGGGAGAGCCCCAGCATTTT.

The rearrangement links TRBV28 to TRBJ2-1; 8 bases agree with TRBD2. With 6 bases clipped from V and 2 bases from J, the junction kept 9 bases outside the gene matches. Per germline, CDR1 MDHEN and CDR2 SYDVKM. The CDR3 totals 16 residues. The CDR3 region is CASSPPREGPYNEQFF. In DNA form, the CDR3 reads TGTGCCAGCAGCCCCCCCCGGGAGGGCCCCTACAATGAGCAGTTCTTC.

V and J are TRBV7-2 and TRBJ1-5, with D perhaps matching TRBD1 (6 bases). Germline V lookup: CDR1 SGHTA, CDR2 FQGNSA. The ends were cut back, 3 bases at V and 3 bases at J, with 9 bases in the middle. The CDR3 is made up of 14 amino acids. In nucleotides, the CDR3 is TGTGCCAGCAGCTTGGGACAACTCAATCAGCCCCAGCATTTT. This encodes CASSLGQLNQPQHF.

This clone was observed a few times. This rearrangement joins TRBV5-1 to TRBJ2-7; TRBD2 is a possible D gene (5 bases). Trimming pared 0 bases from V and 3 bases from J, leaving 7 bases between. Germline CDR1 and CDR2: SGHRS and YFSETQ. CDR3 length equals 13 residues. CDR3 loop: CASSLGGVYEQYF. For the CDR3, the DNA is TGCGCCAGCAGCTTGGGGGGAGTCTACGAGCAGTACTTC.

The rearrangement joins TRBV25-1 to TRBJ1-1, with 7 bases that match TRBD1. The length of the CDR3 is 14 residues. Germline V gene data show CDR1 as MGHDK and CDR2 as SYGVNS. V shed 5 bases and J 1 base; nucleotides not matched to a gene: 4. CDR3 sequence reads: CASSPQGTNTEAFF. The CDR3 bases are TGTGCCAGCAGTCCACAGGGGACGAACACTGAAGCTTTCTTT.

This clone showed up just once. The genes are TRBV2 and TRBJ2-3; 13 bases line up with TRBD2. CDR3 size: 17 residues. V was clipped by 5 bases and J by 0 bases; unmatched bases: 5. Germline CDR1 and CDR2: SNHLY and FYNNEI. DNA for the CDR3: TGTGCCAGCAGTCCGGGACTAGCGGGATCTAGCACAGATACGCAGTATTTT. Encoded protein: CASSPGLAGSSTDTQYF.

V and J are TRBV27 and TRBJ2-7; 8 bases fit TRBD1. J lost 2 bases, V lost 5 bases, and 5 bases had no gene match. Germline-derived CDR1 and CDR2 are MNHEY and SMNVEV (reference sequence). This CDR3 is built from 14 residues. The CDR3 DNA follows: TGTGCCAGCAGTCCGCTACAGGGGGCCTACGAGCAGTACTTC. Translated, it gives CASSPLQGAYEQYF.

CDR3 protein: CASSWRTDMGYEQYF. In nucleotides, the CDR3 is TGTGCCAGCAGTTGGAGGACCGATATGGGCTACGAGCAGTACTTC. This sequence joins TRBV6-5 and TRBJ2-7; a weak D match, TRBD2 (5 bases). The CDR3 loop spans 15 amino acids. Per the germline V gene, CDR1 is MNHEY and CDR2 is SVGAGI. Trimming removed 4 bases from V and 3 bases from J, with 16 bases in between.